A single sample gave rise to the 19 T cell receptor beta chains below, sequenced in a study of blood T cells in healthy people across ages. The second PCR ran roughly 6 to 11 cycles with a sample-barcoded 5' primer and J-beta primers. A single record per CDR3 protein comes from TCRdb applying MiXCR to the 5' RACE reads. The repertoire consists of roughly 680,000 distinct CDR3 sequences, with around 50% occurring once and the leading ten covering approximately 13%. The sample was blood. These TCRs come from a woman at least 80 years old in good health.

V is TRBV20-1 and J is TRBJ2-5, with 7 bases that match TRBD1. The CDR3 sequence is 14 residues long. CDR1 and CDR2 from the germline V gene are DFQATT and SNEGSKA (reference sequence). J was trimmed by 3 bases and V by 1 base; bases with no gene match: 5. The CDR3 region is CSARARGQKETQYF. CDR3 sequence (DNA): TGCAGTGCTAGAGCAAGGGGACAGAAAGAGACCCAGTACTTC.

This clonotype was observed a few times. This rearrangement joins TRBV20-1 to TRBJ1-5; no clear D gene. Germline CDR1 and CDR2: DFQATT and SNEGSKA (reference sequence). V shed 0 bases and J shed 1 base, with 13 bases lying between them. The CDR3 runs 16 residues. CDR3 sequence reads: CSARDPAVRSNQPQHF. DNA for the CDR3: TGCAGTGCTAGAGATCCGGCAGTAAGGAGCAATCAGCCCCAGCATTTT.

This clonotype has just a few counts. The J gene is TRBJ2-1, the V gene TRBV10-3, with 11 positions matching TRBD2. Unmatched junction bases numbered 12, after V lost 7 bases and J lost 7 bases. This CDR3 has 16 amino acids. Germline CDR1 ENHRY, CDR2 SYGVKD. In DNA, the CDR3 is TGTGCCATCAACCGAAACGTAGCGGGAGGGAAGAATGAGCAGTTCTTC. Translating it yields CAINRNVAGGKNEQFF.

This clonotype was seen more than once but under ten times. A single base separates this from a much larger clone, so it may be a read error. The chain joins TRBV29-1 to TRBJ2-5; 12 bases fit TRBD2. The CDR3 consists of 16 residues. The ends lost 4 bases at V and 11 bases at J; junction bases unmatched: 17. Germline CDR1 reads SQVTM; CDR2 reads ANQGSEA. CDR3 amino acids: CSVAPLLAGGLIPQYF. CDR3 DNA: TGCAGCGTTGCCCCATTACTAGCGGGAGGCCTCATTCCTCAGTACTTC.

The chain combines TRBV7-2 with TRBJ2-5; the D is unclear. There are 15 residues in the CDR3. The germline gives CDR1 SGHTA, CDR2 FQGNSA. The germline V and J ends were trimmed by 1 base and 2 bases, with 11 bases remaining between them. The CDR3, as DNA: TGTGCCAGCAGCTTAGGCTCGATTACTCAAGAGACCCAGTACTTC. It specifies CASSLGSITQETQYF. The variable domain in full, with the rest retrieved from reference TRBV7-2 and TRBJ2-5, is GAGVSQSPSNKVTEKGKDVELRCDPISGHTALYWYRQSLGQGLEFLIYFQGNSAPDKSGLPSDRFSAERTGGSVSTLTIQRTQQEDSAVYLCASSLGSITQETQYFGPGTRLLVL.

The J gene is TRBJ1-2, the V gene TRBV5-1; tentatively, D is TRBD1 (6 bases). The germline V gene encodes CDR1 SGHRS and CDR2 YFSETQ. Trimming pared 4 bases from V and 2 bases from J, leaving 15 bases between. The CDR3 is made up of 15 amino acids. The CDR3 DNA sequence: TGCGCCAGCAGCGCCGCCGGGACAAGAAACTATGGCTACACCTTC. Its translation is CASSAAGTRNYGYTF.

This clonotype was detected many times. V is TRBV7-2 and J is TRBJ1-4; D possibly corresponds to TRBD1 (5 bases). CDR1 is SGHTA, CDR2 FQGNSA, per germline. V shed 5 bases and J shed 0 bases, with 13 bases lying between them. This CDR3 has 16 amino acids. CDR3 residues: CASSRGGWTTNEKLFF. The CDR3 DNA sequence: TGTGCCAGCAGCCGGGGGGGTTGGACAACTAATGAAAAACTGTTTTTT.

This clonotype was counted a single time. A read error may be the cause here, since a much bigger clone is one base away. This chain links TRBV9 with TRBJ2-7; D unclear. CDR3 size: 14 residues. Trimming removed 4 bases at V and 4 bases at J, with 15 bases between. CDR1 is SGDLS, CDR2 YYNGEE, per germline. CDR3 sequence (DNA): TGTGCCAGCAGCCCAGAGGTCAGGATTTACGAGCAGTACTTC. It is translated as CASSPEVRIYEQYF.

The chain carries TRBV4-1 and TRBJ2-4; D unresolved. The DNA matches TRBJ2-7 better at its end, which makes the J call doubtful. Germline assignment: CDR1 MGHRA and CDR2 YSYEKL. The CDR3 contains 14 residues. For the CDR3, the DNA is TGCGCCAGCAGCCGTGGCCCGTCCGCCAACGAGCAGTACTTC. It is translated as CASSRGPSANEQYF.

In its sample, this clonotype was seen many times. The chain recombines TRBV10-3 with TRBJ2-5, with D maybe TRBD1 (6 bases). Trimming removed 4 bases from V and 3 bases from J, with 9 bases in between. CDR3 size: 13 residues. Germline V gives CDR1 ENHRY, CDR2 SYGVKD. CDR3 in DNA: TGTGCCATCAGTGCTGAGGGGGAAGAGACCCAGTACTTC. Translation gives CAISAEGEETQYF.

J is TRBJ2-5 and V is TRBV11-2; D gene unclear. Trimming left V 0 bases short and J 7 bases short, with 9 bases between. The CDR3 loop spans 13 amino acids. Germline V CDR1 and CDR2: SGHAT, FQNNGV. DNA of the CDR3: TGTGCCAGCAGCTTAGAGAACTGGGGGACCCAGTACTTC. Translation gives CASSLENWGTQYF.

This clonotype appeared a single time. The chain uses TRBV4-2 and TRBJ2-4, with 7 bases fitting TRBD1. The J call is uncertain, as TRBJ2-7 better fits the DNA end. The CDR3 runs 15 residues. Germline values: CDR1 LGHNA, CDR2 YNFKEQ. CDR3 residues: CASSQAGQYSYEQYF. DNA for the CDR3: TGTGCCAGCAGCCAAGCGGGACAGTACTCCTACGAGCAGTACTTC.

Comments on this clonotype: A clone one base away is much larger, so this may be a read error. The V call is TRBV2, the J call TRBJ1-5, with D possibly being TRBD1 (5 bases). The germline V gene has CDR1 SNHLY and CDR2 FYNNEI. The CDR3 consists of 14 residues. CDR3 coding DNA: TGTACCAGCAGTGGCCAGGGCGGCAATCAGCCCCAGCATTTT. Amino acids: CTSSGQGGNQPQHF.

In its sample, this clonotype was seen a few times. V and J are TRBV3-1 and TRBJ1-1; possibly TRBD1 for D (5 bases). With 7 bases removed from V and 1 base from J, the gap between germline ends came to 13 bases. Germline loops: CDR1 LGHDT, CDR2 YNNKEL (reference sequence). The CDR3 contains 14 residues. The CDR3 DNA reads TGTGCCAGCAACAACTACGGGGGGAACACTGAAGCTTTCTTT. This sequence encodes CASNNYGGNTEAFF.

The CDR3 DNA is TGTGCCAGTTCGAATTTGGGCGGGATAAGCACAGATACGCAGTATTTT. Translation: CASSNLGGISTDTQYF. The chain couples TRBV7-3 to TRBJ2-3, with D maybe TRBD2 (6 bases). Trimming removed 9 bases at V and 0 bases at J, with 19 bases between. Germline loops: CDR1 SGHTA, CDR2 FQGTGA. The CDR3 totals 16 residues.

This clonotype was counted many times. This rearrangement joins TRBV7-3 to TRBJ2-1; 10 positions match TRBD2. Per the germline V gene, CDR1 is SGHTA and CDR2 is FQGTGA. The V gene end was trimmed by 1 base and the J gene end by 6 bases; junction bases not matched to a gene: 0. This CDR3 has 14 residues. The CDR3 DNA reads TGTGCCAGCAGCTTAAGGACTAGCGGCAATGAGCAGTTCTTC. This gives the protein CASSLRTSGNEQFF.

This clonotype was picked up many times. This sequence joins TRBV7-9 and TRBJ2-3, with 10 bases lining up with TRBD1. Germline-derived CDR1 and CDR2 are SEHNR and FQNEAQ (reference sequence). V shed 0 bases, J shed 6 bases, and the junction held 3 bases outside the gene matches. CDR3 length: 15 amino acids. The CDR3 loop reads CASSLAGQGSDTQYF. DNA of the CDR3: TGTGCCAGCAGCTTAGCGGGACAGGGGTCGGATACGCAGTATTTT.

This clonotype appeared once. The chain uses TRBV15 and TRBJ2-5; D not certain. The DNA end lines up better with TRBJ2-7; the J call may be wrong. The CDR3 loop spans 13 amino acids. Germline V gene sequence: CDR1 LNHNV, CDR2 YYDKDF (reference sequence). CDR3 sequence reads: CATSRDPPYEQYF. The CDR3 nucleotides are TGTGCCACCAGCAGGGACCCTCCCTACGAGCAGTACTTC.

In its sample, this clonotype was seen a few times. The V call is TRBV2, the J call TRBJ1-6, with unresolved D. V lost 2 bases and J 0 bases, leaving 14 bases between the germline ends. Germline V gives CDR1 SNHLY, CDR2 FYNNEI. This CDR3 is 18 amino acids long. The CDR3 DNA follows: TGTGCCAGCAGTGAAAGCCTTCCCTCGAGCTCCTATAATTCACCCCTCCACTTT. Its translation: CASSESLPSSSYNSPLHF.